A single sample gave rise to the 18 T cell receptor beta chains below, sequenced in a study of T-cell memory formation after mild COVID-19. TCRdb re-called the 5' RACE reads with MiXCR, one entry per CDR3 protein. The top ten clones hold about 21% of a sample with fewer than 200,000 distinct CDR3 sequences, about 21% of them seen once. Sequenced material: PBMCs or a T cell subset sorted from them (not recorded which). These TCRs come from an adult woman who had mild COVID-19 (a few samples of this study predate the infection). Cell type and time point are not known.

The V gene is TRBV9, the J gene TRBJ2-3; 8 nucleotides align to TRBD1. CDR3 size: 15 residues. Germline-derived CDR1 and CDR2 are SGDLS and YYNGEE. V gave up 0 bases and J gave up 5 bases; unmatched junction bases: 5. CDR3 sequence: CASSVGQGALDTQYF. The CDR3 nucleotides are TGTGCCAGCAGCGTAGGCCAGGGGGCCTTAGATACGCAGTATTTT.

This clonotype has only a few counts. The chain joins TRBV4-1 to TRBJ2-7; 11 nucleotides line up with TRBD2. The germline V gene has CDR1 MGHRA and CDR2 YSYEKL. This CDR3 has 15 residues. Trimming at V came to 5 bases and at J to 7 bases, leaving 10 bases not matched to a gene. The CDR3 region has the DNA TGCGCCAGCAGCAAGCTAGCGGGGGGAAACGAAGAGCAGTACTTC. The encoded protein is CASSKLAGGNEEQYF.

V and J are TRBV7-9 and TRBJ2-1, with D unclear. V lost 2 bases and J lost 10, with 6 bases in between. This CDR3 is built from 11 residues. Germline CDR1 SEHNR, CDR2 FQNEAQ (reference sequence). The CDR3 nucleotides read TGTGCCAGCAGCTTAAGGATCGAGCAGTTCTTC. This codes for CASSLRIEQFF.

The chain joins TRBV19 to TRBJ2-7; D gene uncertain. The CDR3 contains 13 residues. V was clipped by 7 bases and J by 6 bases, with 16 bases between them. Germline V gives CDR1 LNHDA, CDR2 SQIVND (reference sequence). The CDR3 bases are TGTGCCAGTATGCCCCCAGGCGCCGGCGAGCAGTACTTC. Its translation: CASMPPGAGEQYF.

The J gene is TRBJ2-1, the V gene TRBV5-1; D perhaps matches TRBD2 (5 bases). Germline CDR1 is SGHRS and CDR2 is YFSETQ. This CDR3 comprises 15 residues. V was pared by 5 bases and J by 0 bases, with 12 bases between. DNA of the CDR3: TGCGCCAGCAGATTTAGCGATAGCTCCTACAATGAGCAGTTCTTC. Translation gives CASRFSDSSYNEQFF.

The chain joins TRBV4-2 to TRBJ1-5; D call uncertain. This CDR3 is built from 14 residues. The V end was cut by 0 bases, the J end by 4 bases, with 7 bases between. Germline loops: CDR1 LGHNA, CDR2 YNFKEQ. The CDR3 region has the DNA TGTGCCAGCAGCCAAGATTCGGGAAATCAGCCCCAGCATTTT. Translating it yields CASSQDSGNQPQHF.

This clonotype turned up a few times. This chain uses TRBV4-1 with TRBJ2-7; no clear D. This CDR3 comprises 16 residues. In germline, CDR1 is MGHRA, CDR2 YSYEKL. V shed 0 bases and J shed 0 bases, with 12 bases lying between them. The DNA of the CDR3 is TGCGCCAGCAGCCAAGATCTGGCAGGTCACTCCTACGAGCAGTACTTC. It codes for CASSQDLAGHSYEQYF.

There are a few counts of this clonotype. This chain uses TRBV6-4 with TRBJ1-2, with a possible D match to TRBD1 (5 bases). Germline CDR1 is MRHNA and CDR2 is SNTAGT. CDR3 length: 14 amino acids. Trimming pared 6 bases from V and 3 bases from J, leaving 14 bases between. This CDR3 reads CASRPGQGDYGYTF. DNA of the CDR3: TGTGCCAGCAGACCCGGGCAAGGGGACTATGGCTACACCTTC.

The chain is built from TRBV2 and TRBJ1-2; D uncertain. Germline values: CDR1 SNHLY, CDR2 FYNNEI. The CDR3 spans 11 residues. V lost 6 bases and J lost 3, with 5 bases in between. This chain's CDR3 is CASRPYYGYTF. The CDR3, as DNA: TGTGCCAGCAGGCCCTACTATGGCTACACCTTC.

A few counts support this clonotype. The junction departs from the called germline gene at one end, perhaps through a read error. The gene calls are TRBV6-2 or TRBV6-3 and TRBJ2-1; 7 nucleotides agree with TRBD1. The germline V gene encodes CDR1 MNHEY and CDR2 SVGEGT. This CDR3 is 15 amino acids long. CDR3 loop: CASSYFGTADNEQFF. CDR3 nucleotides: TGTGCCAGCAGCTACTTCGGGACAGCCGACAATGAGCAGTTCTTC.

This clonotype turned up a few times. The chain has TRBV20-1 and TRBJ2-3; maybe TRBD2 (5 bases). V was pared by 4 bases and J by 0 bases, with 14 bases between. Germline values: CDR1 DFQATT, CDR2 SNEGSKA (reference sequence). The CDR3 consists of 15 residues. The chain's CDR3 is CSATDYRSSTDTQYF. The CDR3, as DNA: TGCAGTGCTACAGACTACCGCTCTAGCACAGATACGCAGTATTTT.

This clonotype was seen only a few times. The CDR3 DNA sequence: TGTGCCAGCAGCTTAGCGAACAGGGTGAACACTGAAGCTTTCTTT. Its protein is CASSLANRVNTEAFF. The V gene is TRBV7-9, the J gene TRBJ1-1; possible D gene TRBD1, 6 bases. The CDR3 is 15 amino acids. V lost 0 bases, J lost 0 bases, and 8 bases lay in between. The germline V gene has CDR1 SEHNR and CDR2 FQNEAQ (reference sequence).

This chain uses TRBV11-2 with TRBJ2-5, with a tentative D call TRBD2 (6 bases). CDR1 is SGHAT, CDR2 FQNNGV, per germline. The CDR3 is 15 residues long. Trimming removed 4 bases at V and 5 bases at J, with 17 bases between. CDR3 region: CASSSRRAPGETQYF. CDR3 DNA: TGTGCCAGCAGCTCCCGGAGGGCTCCCGGGGAGACCCAGTACTTC.

As DNA, the CDR3 is TGTGCCACCAGCAGCGGGGGGGTCACAGATACGCAGTATTTT. It codes for CATSSGGVTDTQYF. The genes are TRBV15 and TRBJ2-3; 8 bases are shared with TRBD2. V dropped 3 bases and J dropped 2; count of bases not matched to a gene: 1. Germline V gene data show CDR1 as LNHNV and CDR2 as YYDKDF (reference sequence). There are 14 residues in the CDR3.

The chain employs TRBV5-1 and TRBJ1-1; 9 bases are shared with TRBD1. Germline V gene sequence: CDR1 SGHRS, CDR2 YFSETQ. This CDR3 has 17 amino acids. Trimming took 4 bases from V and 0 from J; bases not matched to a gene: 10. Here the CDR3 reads CASSRGTGYSMNTEAFF. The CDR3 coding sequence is TGCGCCAGCAGCCGGGGGACAGGGTATAGTATGAACACTGAAGCTTTCTTT. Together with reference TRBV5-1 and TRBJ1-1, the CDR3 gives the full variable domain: KAGVTQTPRYLIKTRGQQVTLSCSPISGHRSVSWYQQTPGQGLQFLFEYFSETQRNKGNFPGRFSGRQFSNSRSEMNVSTLELGDSALYLCASSRGTGYSMNTEAFFGQGTRLTVV.

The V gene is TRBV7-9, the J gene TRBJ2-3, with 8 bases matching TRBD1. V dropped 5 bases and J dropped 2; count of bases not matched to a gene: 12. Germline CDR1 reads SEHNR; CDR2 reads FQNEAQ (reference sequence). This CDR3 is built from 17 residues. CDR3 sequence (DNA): TGTGCCAGCAGCAAAGACAGGGGCGAAGTGTACACAGATACGCAGTATTTT. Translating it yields CASSKDRGEVYTDTQYF.

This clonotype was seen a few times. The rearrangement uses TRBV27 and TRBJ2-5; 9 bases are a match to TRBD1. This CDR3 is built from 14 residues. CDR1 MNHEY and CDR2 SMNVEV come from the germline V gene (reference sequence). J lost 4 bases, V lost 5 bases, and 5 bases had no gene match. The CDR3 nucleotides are TGTGCCAGCAGTCGGACAGGGGTCGGAGAGACCCAGTACTTC. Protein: CASSRTGVGETQYF.

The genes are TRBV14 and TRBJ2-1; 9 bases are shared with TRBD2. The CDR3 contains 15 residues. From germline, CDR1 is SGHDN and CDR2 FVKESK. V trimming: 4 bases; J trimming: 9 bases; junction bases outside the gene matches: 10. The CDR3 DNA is TGTGCCAGCAGCCCGGACTGGACTAGCGATTTTGAGCAGTTCTTC. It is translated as CASSPDWTSDFEQFF.